This T cell receptor beta chain was identified during a study of blood T cells in healthy people across ages. Study results and limitations: As age increased, TCR beta diversity per million T cells fell in a roughly linear fashion. PBMCs left unsorted prevented a conclusive naive versus antigen-experienced comparison.

Together with a sample-barcoded 5' primer, a J-beta primer mix was included in a second PCR lasting roughly 6 to 12 cycles. TCRdb fed the 5' RACE reads into MiXCR, producing one record per CDR3 protein. The sample has around 520,000 distinct CDR3 sequences, about 27% seen once. Germline V lookup: CDR1 DFQATT, CDR2 SNEGSKA (reference sequence). This CDR3 contains 15 residues. Trimming shortened V by 3 bases and J by 5 bases, and 17 bases separated the two germline ends. On this clonotype itself: Its antigen is unknown.

These data were likewise used in another study, on T cells of mothers and their children.

Sequencing was done on a sample of blood. This TCR derives from a boy younger than 10 in good health. V usage is TRBV20-1 and J usage is TRBJ1-5; a possible D gene is TRBD1 (6 bases). The DNA for the CDR3 is TGCAGTGCTAGGGGATTTATAAGGGGGGATCAGCCCCAGCATTTT. Amino acids: CSARGFIRGDQPQHF.